These 5 T cell receptor beta chains were sequenced from one sample in a study of vaccination and CD4 T cells after COVID-19. In TCRdb, the PCR reads were re-called with MiXCR into one record per CDR3 protein. The table shows tens of thousands of distinct CDR3 sequences, with approximately 57% occurring only once. The starting material was CD4+ T cells from blood, obtained before SARS-CoV-2 vaccination. The receptors stem from a human donor who had recovered from COVID-19.

This clonotype was detected once. The V gene is TRBV4-2, the J gene TRBJ2-3; 11 nucleotides match TRBD2. Germline loops: CDR1 LGHNA, CDR2 YNFKEQ. J gave up 1 base and V 5 bases, and 5 bases lay outside the gene matches. The CDR3 consists of 16 residues. CDR3 nucleotide sequence: TGTGCCAGCAGCACCTGGACTAGCGGGCGCACAGATACGCAGTATTTT. Protein product: CASSTWTSGRTDTQYF.

This clonotype was counted between two and nine times. This chain joins TRBV20-1 and TRBJ1-1; 12 bases match TRBD1. Trimming took 4 bases from V and 7 from J; bases not matched to a gene: 7. The germline gives CDR1 DFQATT, CDR2 SNEGSKA (reference sequence). The CDR3 runs to 14 residues. In DNA form, the CDR3 reads TGCAGTGCTACCCGGGACAGGGGGCACAGTGAAGCTTTCTTT. Encoded protein: CSATRDRGHSEAFF.

This CDR3 is CASSSQGQATYF. DNA for the CDR3: TGTGCCAGCAGTTCTCAGGGCCAAGCGACGTACTTC. The rearrangement uses TRBV27 and TRBJ2-7; a possible D gene is TRBD1 (5 bases). Trimming pared 4 bases from V and 12 bases from J, leaving 16 bases between. The CDR3 loop spans 12 amino acids. From germline, CDR1 is MNHEY and CDR2 SMNVEV (reference sequence).

The chain carries TRBV20-1 and TRBJ1-1; maybe TRBD1 (5 bases). V dropped 2 bases and J dropped 5 bases, with 12 bases sitting between them. CDR3 length: 13 residues. Germline values: CDR1 DFQATT, CDR2 SNEGSKA (reference sequence). DNA for the CDR3: TGCAGTGCTAGAAGGGGTCCACGGACTGAAGCTTTCTTT. Translated: CSARRGPRTEAFF.

The CDR3 DNA reads as TGTGCCAGCAGTTTTTCTTTAGCGGCGTTCTCCTACGAGCAGTACTTC. It encodes CASSFSLAAFSYEQYF. The V and J genes are TRBV28 and TRBJ2-7, with D possibly being TRBD2 (6 bases). V was clipped by 3 bases and J by 0 bases, with 15 bases between them. Germline V gene data show CDR1 as MDHEN and CDR2 as SYDVKM. This CDR3 comprises 16 residues.